This TCR beta chain emerged from a study of shared clonotypes between healthy human individuals. Study-level results: Collection of samples was limited to blood; tissue repertoires likely differ.

All of the donors resided in Nashville, Tennessee, and each was a Caucasian adult. The germline V gene has CDR1 LGHNA and CDR2 YNFKEQ. This CDR3 has 16 residues. In the authors' workflow: Junction-only sequences without quality scores were provided by ImmunoSEQ, so filtering was different. Profiling relied on immunoSEQ multiplex PCR, and the TCRdb table lists in-frame clones only, not all of them. V, J and clone size are taken as reported in that table, and D and trimming were inferred from the DNA itself. Of fewer than 550,000 clones listed, roughly 85% were seen once; the top ten hold approximately 12%. To note about this clone: No antigen is known for it.

The J gene is TRBJ2-5, the V gene TRBV4-2; 10 bases are shared with TRBD2. The DNA matches TRBJ2-7 better at its end, which makes the J call doubtful. The TCR originated in a woman in her thirties or forties in good health. Some clones in this sample may be carry-over from other donors' samples. Specimen: PBMCs. Written as DNA, the CDR3 is TGTGCCAGCAGCCAAGTCCTGCGGACTAGCGGCTACGAGCAGTACTTC. Translated, it gives CASSQVLRTSGYEQYF.